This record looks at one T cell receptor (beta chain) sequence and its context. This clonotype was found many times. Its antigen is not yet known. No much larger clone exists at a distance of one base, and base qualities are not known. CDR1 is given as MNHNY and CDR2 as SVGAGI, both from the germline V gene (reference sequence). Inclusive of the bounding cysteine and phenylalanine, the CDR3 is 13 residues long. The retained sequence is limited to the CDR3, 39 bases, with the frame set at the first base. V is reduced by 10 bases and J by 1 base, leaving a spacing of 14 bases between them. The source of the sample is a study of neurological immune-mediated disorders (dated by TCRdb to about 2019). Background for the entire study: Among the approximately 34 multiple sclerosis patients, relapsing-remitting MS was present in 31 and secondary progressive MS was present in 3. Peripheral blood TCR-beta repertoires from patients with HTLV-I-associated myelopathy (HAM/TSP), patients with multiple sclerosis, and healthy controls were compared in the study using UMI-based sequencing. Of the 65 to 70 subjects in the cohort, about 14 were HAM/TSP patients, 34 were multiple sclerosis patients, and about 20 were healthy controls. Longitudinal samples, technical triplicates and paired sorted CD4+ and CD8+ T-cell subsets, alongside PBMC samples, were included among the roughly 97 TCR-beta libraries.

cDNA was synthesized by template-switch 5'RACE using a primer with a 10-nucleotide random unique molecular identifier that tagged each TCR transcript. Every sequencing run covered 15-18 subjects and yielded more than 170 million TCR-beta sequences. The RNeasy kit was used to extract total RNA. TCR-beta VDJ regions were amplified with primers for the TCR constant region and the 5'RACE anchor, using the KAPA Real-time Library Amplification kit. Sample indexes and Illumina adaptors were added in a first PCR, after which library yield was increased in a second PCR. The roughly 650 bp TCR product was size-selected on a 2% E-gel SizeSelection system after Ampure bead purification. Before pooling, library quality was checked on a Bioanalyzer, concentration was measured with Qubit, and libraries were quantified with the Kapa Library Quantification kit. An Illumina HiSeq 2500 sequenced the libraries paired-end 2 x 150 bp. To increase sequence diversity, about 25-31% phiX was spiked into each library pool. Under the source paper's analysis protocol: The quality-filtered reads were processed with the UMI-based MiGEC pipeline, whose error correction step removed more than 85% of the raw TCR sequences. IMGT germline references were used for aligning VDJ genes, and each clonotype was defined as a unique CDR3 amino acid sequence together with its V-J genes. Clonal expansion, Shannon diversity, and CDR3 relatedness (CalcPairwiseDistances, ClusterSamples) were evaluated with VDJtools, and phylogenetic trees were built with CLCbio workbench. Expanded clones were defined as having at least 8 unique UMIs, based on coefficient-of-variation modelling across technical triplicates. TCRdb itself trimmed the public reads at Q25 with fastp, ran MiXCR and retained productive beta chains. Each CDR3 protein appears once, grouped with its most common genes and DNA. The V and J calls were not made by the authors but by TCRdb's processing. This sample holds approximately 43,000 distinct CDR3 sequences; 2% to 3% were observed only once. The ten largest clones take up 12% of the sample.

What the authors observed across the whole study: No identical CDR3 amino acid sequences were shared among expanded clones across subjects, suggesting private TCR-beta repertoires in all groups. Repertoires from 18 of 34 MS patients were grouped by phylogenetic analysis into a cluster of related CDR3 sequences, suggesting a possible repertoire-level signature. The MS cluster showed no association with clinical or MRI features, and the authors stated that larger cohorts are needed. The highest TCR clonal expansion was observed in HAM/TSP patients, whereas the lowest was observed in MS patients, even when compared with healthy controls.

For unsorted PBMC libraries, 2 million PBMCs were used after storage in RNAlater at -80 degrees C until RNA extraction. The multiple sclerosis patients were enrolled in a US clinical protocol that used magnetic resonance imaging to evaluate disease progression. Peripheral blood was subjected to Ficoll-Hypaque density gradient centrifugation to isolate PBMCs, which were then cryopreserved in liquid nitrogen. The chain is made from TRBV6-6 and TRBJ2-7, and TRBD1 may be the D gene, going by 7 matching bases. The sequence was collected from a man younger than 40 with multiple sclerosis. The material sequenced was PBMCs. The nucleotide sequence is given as TGTGCCACCTCCGGGGGACAGTCCTACGAGCAGTACTTC. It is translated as CATSGGQSYEQYF.